This T cell receptor (beta chain) was observed in a study of human T cells and chemical hapten exposure. Stated time point: pre-sensitization, week 0. The sample's treatment: therapeutic diphenylcyclopropenone sensitization with weekly scalp DPC. Using its own MiXCR run on the RACE reads, TCRdb lists one record per CDR3 protein. This table holds roughly 250,000 distinct CDR3 sequences, more than 6.5% found once. This TCR was recovered from a middle-aged woman with alopecia areata. Some clones in this sample may be carry-over from other donors' samples. The sample consisted of whole blood, taken in connection with sensitization to the hapten diphenylcyclopropenone (DPC).

The CDR3 reads CASSPGTSASYEQYF. The CDR3 bases are TGTGCCAGCTCACCCGGGACTAGCGCATCCTACGAGCAGTACTTC. This chain links TRBV18 with TRBJ2-7, with 10 nucleotides matching TRBD2. The V segment lost 3 bases and the J segment 1 base; nucleotides outside the gene matches: 3. Germline-derived CDR1 and CDR2 are KGHSH and LQKENI. The CDR3 sequence is 15 residues long.